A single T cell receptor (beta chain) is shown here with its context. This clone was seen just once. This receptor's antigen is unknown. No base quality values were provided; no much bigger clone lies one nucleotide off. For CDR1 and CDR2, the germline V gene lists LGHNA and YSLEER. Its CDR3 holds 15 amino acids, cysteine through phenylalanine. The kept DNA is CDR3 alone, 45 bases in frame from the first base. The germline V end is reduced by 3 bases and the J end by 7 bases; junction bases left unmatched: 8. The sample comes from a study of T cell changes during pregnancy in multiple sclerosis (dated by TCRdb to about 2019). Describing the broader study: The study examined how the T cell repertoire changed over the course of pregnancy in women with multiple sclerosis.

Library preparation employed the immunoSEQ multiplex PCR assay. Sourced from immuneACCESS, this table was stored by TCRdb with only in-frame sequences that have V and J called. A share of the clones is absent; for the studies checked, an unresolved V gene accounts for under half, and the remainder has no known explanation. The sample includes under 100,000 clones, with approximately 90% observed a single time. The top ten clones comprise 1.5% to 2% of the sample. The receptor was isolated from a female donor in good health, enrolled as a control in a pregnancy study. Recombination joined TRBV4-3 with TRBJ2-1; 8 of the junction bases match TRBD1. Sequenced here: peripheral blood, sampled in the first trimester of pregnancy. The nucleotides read TGCGCCAGCAGCCACTTGGGACAGGCGATTAATGAGCAGTTCTTC. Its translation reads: CASSHLGQAINEQFF.